These T cell receptor beta chains were read from a single sample in a study of blood T cell repertoires in COVID-19. Profiled with immunoSEQ multiplex PCR; TCRdb holds only in-frame clones, not every one. Altogether over 350,000 clones are present, roughly 88% being singletons, with the ten largest covering under 1.5%. The sample taken for sequencing was peripheral blood. These receptors were collected from a woman aged 25-40 years with active or convalescent COVID-19. Each CDR3 is given with its conserved first and last residue. A D gene is named only where the DNA matches it firmly. Expanded clones get a size class; other rows say once, few or many, or leave the size out.

d_call clone_size j_call cdr3_length v_call cdr3_nt cdr3_aa
. few TRBJ1-6 15 TRBV7-2 TGTGCCAGCAGTCAACAGGGCCGCTATAATTCACCCCTCCACTTT CASSQQGRYNSPLHF
. few TRBJ2-5 14 TRBV7-9 TGTGCCAGCAGCGGTTTTGGCGGCCAAGAGACCCAGTACTTC CASSGFGGQETQYF
. . TRBJ1-1 11 TRBV6-5 TGTGCCAGCAGGAGGAACACTGAAGCTTTCTTT CASRRNTEAFF
. . TRBJ1-2 16 TRBV9 TGTGCCAGCAGCGTAGGGGGGCAGGAGAAGACCTATGGCTACACCTTC CASSVGGQEKTYGYTF
. . TRBJ2-3 14 TRBV11-3 TGTGCCAGCAGCTTAGGGACAGGCACAGATACGCAGTATTTT CASSLGTGTDTQYF
TRBD2 . TRBJ2-2 16 TRBV13 TGTGCCAGCAGCCCCGAACTAGCGGGGGCCACCGGGGAGCTGTTTTTT CASSPELAGATGELFF
. . TRBJ1-2 12 TRBV2 TGTGCCAGCTCTGGAGTGGCTTGGTACTACACCTTC CASSGVAWYYTF
. . TRBJ1-3 16 TRBV16 TGTGCCAGCAGCCTCTTGGGGAGCGAGTCTGGAAACACCATATATTTT CASSLLGSESGNTIYF
TRBD1 . TRBJ1-3 15 TRBV5-1 TGCGCCAGCAGCTTGACAGGGGGAGGCGGAAACACCATATATTTT CASSLTGGGGNTIYF
TRBD1 . TRBJ1-4 14 TRBV6-5 TGTGCCACCGGGAAAGGACAGGAGGGTGAAAAACTGTTTTTT CATGKGQEGEKLFF
TRBD1 . TRBJ1-2 14 TRBV5-1 TGCGCCAGCAGCGGCGGGACAGGCGGCTATGGCTACACCTTC CASSGGTGGYGYTF
. . TRBJ1-1 18 TRBV5-1 TGCGCCAGCAGCCGGCCTATGGGGGGCGCGGGGGTGAACACTGAAGCTTTCTTT CASSRPMGGAGVNTEAFF
. . TRBJ1-6 17 TRBV19 TGTGCCAGTAGTCCGGCAGGGTGGATATCCTATAATTCACCCCTCCACTTT CASSPAGWISYNSPLHF
TRBD1 . TRBJ1-1 14 TRBV6-5 TGTGCCAGCAGTTCTAGGACAGGGAGGACTGAAGCTTTCTTT CASSSRTGRTEAFF
TRBD1 . TRBJ1-6 16 TRBV18 TGTGCCAGCTCACCAGATGGGACAGGGGGATTTGCACCCCTCCACTTT CASSPDGTGGFAPLHF
TRBD1 . TRBJ1-1 15 TRBV30 TGTGCCTGGACCCTGTTGGGCAGGGGGCCTCGGGAAGCTTTCTTT CAWTLLGRGPREAFF
. . TRBJ2-2 14 TRBV3-1/TRBV3-2 TGTGCCAGCAGCCGACTAGTCGGCACCGGGGAGCTGTTTTTT CASSRLVGTGELFF
. . TRBJ1-5 15 TRBV16 TGTGCCAGCAGCCAACTTGAAGGGCCTGCGGGGCCCCAGCATTTT CASSQLEGPAGPQHF
. once TRBJ2-7 16 TRBV5-1 TGCGCCAGCAGCCGGACGGGGCAAGCAGGGGACTACGAGCAGTACTTC CASSRTGQAGDYEQYF
. . TRBJ2-2 15 TRBV5-1 TGCGCCAGCAGCTTGGGACACCAGAACACCGGGGAGCTGTTTTTT CASSLGHQNTGELFF
. few TRBJ1-1 13 TRBV2 TGTGCCAGCTCAGGTCAGAAGAACACTGAAGCTTTCTTT CASSGQKNTEAFF
. few TRBJ2-3 18 TRBV19 TGTGCCAGTAGTTCACAGGGACCTGGGGGCGATAGCACAGATACGCAGTATTTT CASSSQGPGGDSTDTQYF
. . TRBJ1-1 16 TRBV5-1 TGCGCCAGCAGCTTGAACGGTGGGCAGGGTACGGGTGAAGCTTTCTTT CASSLNGGQGTGEAFF
TRBD1 . TRBJ1-3 17 TRBV5-1 TGCGCCAGCAGCTTGTACGGACAGGGAGTGAATGGAAACACCATATATTTT CASSLYGQGVNGNTIYF
. . TRBJ1-2 11 TRBV27 TGTGCCAGCCAGGGTATCTATGGCTACACCTTC CASQGIYGYTF
TRBD1 few TRBJ2-2 13 TRBV9 TGTGCCAGCAGCGTGACAGGGACCGGGGAGCTGTTTTTT CASSVTGTGELFF
. few TRBJ1-3 16 TRBV18 TGTGCCAGCTCACCAGACGTGGACTTATTACGAAACACCATATATTTT CASSPDVDLLRNTIYF
TRBD1 . TRBJ2-1 12 TRBV19 TGTGCCAGCCATGACAGGGCCAATGAGCAGTTCTTC CASHDRANEQFF
TRBD1 . TRBJ2-2 14 TRBV29-1 TGCAGCGTTGAAGGGACAGGCGTCGACGGGGAGCTGTTTTTT CSVEGTGVDGELFF
. . TRBJ1-5 13 TRBV2 TGTGCCAGCCGAGCAGGGCAGATCCAGCCCCAGCATTTT CASRAGQIQPQHF
TRBD1 . TRBJ1-2 14 TRBV6-5 TGTGCCACCAAGGACAGGGGGCGCTTTCATGGCTACACCTTC CATKDRGRFHGYTF
. few TRBJ1-2 13 TRBV6-5 TGTGCCAGCAGTCCAAGGGAGACTCAAGGCTACACCTTC CASSPRETQGYTF
. . TRBJ1-6 14 TRBV27 TGTGCCAGCAGTTTTGGACTCGCCAACTCACCCCTCCACTTT CASSFGLANSPLHF
TRBD1 once TRBJ2-7 16 TRBV25-1 TGTGCCAGCAGTGGCATTTGGACAGGGGTTGCCTACGAGCAGTACTTC CASSGIWTGVAYEQYF
. . TRBJ1-6 15 TRBV5-5 TGTGCCAGCAGTCCGGAGGCCCTAGGGGGATCACCCCTCCACTTT CASSPEALGGSPLHF
. once TRBJ1-1 18 TRBV19 TGTGCCAGTAGTATAGAGTATGGCGGGGTGAGTCCGAACACTGAAGCTTTCTTT CASSIEYGGVSPNTEAFF
. . TRBJ2-2 16 TRBV7-8 TGTGCCAGCAGCTGGGGGCGGGAGTATCAGGCCGGGGAGCTGTTTTTT CASSWGREYQAGELFF
TRBD1 . TRBJ2-7 14 TRBV5-6 TGTGCCAGCAGCTTGGACAGGGGAAACTACGAGCAGTACTTC CASSLDRGNYEQYF
. . TRBJ2-7 16 TRBV28 TGTGCCAGCAGTTCCCCCCATGATCGAGAGGGTGGCGAGCAGTACTTC CASSSPHDREGGEQYF
. . TRBJ2-3 15 TRBV3-1/TRBV3-2 TGTGCCAGCAGCCAAGGAGCCGCTAGCACAGATACGCAGTATTTT CASSQGAASTDTQYF
TRBD1 . TRBJ1-4 16 TRBV5-1 TGCGCCAGCAGCTTGACCCCGACAGGGGCTAATGAAAAACTGTTTTTT CASSLTPTGANEKLFF
TRBD2 once TRBJ2-7 15 TRBV18 TGTGCCACCAAAGCCCCTAGCGGGATCGCCTACGAGCAGTACTTC CATKAPSGIAYEQYF
TRBD1 . TRBJ1-2 11 TRBV2 TGTGCCAGCTGGGACAGCTATGGCTACACCTTC CASWDSYGYTF